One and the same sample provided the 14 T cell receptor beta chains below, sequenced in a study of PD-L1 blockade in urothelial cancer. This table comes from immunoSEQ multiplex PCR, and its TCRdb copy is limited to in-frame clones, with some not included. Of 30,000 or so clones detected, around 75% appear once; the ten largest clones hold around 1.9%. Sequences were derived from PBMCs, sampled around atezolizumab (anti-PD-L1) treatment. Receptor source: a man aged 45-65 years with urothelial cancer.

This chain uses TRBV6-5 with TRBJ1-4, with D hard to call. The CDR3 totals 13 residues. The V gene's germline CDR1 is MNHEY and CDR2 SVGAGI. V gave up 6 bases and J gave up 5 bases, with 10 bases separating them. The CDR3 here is CASSRVSNEKLFF. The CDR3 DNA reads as TGTGCCAGCAGCCGGGTTTCCAATGAAAAACTGTTTTTT.

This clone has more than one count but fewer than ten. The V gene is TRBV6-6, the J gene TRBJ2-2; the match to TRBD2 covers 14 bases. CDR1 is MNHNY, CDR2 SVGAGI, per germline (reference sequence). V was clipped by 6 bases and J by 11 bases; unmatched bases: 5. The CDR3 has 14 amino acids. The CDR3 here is CASSRTSGGPELFF. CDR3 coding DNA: TGTGCCAGCAGCAGGACTAGCGGGGGGCCAGAGCTGTTTTTT.

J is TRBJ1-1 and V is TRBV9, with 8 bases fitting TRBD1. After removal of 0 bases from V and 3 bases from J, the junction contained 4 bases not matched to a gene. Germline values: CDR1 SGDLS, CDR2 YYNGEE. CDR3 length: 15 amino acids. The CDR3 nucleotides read TGTGCCAGCAGCGTAGCCAGGGGGCAACACACTGAAGCTTTCTTT. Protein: CASSVARGQHTEAFF.

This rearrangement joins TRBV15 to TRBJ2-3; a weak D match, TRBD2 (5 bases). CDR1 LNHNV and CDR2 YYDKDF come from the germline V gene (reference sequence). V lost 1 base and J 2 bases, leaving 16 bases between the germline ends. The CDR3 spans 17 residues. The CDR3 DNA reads TGTGCCACCAGCAGAGGCTCCGGACTGGATGACACAGATACGCAGTATTTT. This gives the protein CATSRGSGLDDTDTQYF.

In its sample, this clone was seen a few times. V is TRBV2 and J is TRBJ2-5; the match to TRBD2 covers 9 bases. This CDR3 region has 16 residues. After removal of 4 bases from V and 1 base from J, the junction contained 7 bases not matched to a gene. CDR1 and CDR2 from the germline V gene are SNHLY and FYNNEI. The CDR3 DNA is TGTGCCAGCAGTGTGGTAGGCGGGAGGGCCCAAGAGACCCAGTACTTC. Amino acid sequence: CASSVVGGRAQETQYF.

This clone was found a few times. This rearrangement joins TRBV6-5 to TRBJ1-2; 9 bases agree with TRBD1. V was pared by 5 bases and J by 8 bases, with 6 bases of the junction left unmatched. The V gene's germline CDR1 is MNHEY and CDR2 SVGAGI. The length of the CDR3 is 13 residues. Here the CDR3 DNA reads TGTGCCAGCAGTGGCCGGACAGGGGACGGCTACACCTTC. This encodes CASSGRTGDGYTF.

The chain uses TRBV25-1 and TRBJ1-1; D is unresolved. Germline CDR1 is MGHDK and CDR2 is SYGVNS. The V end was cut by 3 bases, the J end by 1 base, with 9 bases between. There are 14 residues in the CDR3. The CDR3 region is CASSDPTENTEAFF. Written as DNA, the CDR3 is TGTGCCAGCAGTGACCCGACTGAGAACACTGAAGCTTTCTTT.

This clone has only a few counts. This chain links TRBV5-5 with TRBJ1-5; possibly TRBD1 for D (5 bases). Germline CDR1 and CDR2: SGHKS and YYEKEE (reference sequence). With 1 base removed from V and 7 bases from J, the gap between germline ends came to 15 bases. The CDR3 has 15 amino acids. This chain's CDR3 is CASSLIPLTGQPQHF. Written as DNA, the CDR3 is TGTGCCAGCAGCTTGATCCCACTCACAGGACAGCCCCAGCATTTT.

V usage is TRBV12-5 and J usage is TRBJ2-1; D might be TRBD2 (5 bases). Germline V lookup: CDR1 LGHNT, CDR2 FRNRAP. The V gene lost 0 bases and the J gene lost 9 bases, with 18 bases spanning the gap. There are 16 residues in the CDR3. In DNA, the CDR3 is TGTGCTAGTGGTTTGGTAATAGCGATTGATCCTAGTGAGCAGTTCTTC. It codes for CASGLVIAIDPSEQFF.

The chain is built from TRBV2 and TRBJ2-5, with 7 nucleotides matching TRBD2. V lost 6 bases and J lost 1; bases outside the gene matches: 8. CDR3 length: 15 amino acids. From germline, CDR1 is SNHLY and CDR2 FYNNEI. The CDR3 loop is CASRRGGRTQETQYF. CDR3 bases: TGTGCCAGCAGGAGGGGCGGGAGAACCCAAGAGACCCAGTACTTC.

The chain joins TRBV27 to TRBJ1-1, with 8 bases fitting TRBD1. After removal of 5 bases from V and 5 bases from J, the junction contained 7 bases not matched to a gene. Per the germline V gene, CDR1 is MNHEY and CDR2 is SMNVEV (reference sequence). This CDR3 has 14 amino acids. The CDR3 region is CASSLQGVETEAFF. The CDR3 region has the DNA TGTGCCAGCAGTCTACAGGGGGTAGAGACTGAAGCTTTCTTT.

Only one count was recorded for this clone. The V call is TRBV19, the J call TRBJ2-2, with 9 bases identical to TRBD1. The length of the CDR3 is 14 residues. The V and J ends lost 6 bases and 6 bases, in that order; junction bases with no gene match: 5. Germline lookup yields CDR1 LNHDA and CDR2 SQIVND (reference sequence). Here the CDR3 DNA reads TGTGCCAGTAGGGGGGACAGGGAGGCCGGGGAGCTGTTTTTT. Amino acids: CASRGDREAGELFF. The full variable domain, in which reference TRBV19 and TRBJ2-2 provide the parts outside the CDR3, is DGGITQSPKYLFRKEGQNVTLSCEQNLNHDAMYWYRQDPGQGLRLIYYSQIVNDFQKGDIAEGYSVSREKKESFPLTVTSAQKNPTAFYLCASRGDREAGELFFGEGSRLTVL.

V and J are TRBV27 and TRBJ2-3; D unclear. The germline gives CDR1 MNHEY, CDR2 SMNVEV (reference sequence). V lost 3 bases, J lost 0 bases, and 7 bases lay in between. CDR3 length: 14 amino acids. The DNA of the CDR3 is TGTGCCAGCAGTTTCGCCAGGAGCACAGATACGCAGTATTTT. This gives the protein CASSFARSTDTQYF.

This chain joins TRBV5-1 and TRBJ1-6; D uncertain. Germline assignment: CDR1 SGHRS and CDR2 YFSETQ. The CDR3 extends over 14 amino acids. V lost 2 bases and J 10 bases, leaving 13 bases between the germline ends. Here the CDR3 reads CASSFAGPGSPLHF. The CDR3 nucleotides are TGCGCCAGCAGCTTTGCAGGCCCGGGGTCACCCCTCCACTTT.